A single sample is the source of the 25 T cell receptor beta chains below, sequenced in a study of shared clonotypes between healthy human individuals. TCRdb's copy holds only in-frame clones and misses some; the assay was immunoSEQ multiplex PCR. The sample comprises 2,500,000 or so clones, 85% to 95% of which are singletons, and more than 0.12% rests with the top ten. Material: naive CD4+ T cells sorted from blood. The sample's subset: CD45RA+ positively selected. The receptors were sampled from a man between 18 and 35 years old in good health.

The gene calls are TRBV28 and TRBJ2-3; D gene unclear. V dropped 4 bases and J dropped 0 bases, with 14 bases sitting between them. CDR1 and CDR2 (germline): MDHEN, SYDVKM. The CDR3 runs 16 residues. CDR3 amino acids: CASSSSGRLSTDTQYF. The CDR3 DNA reads TGTGCCAGCAGTTCCTCAGGTCGCCTGAGCACAGATACGCAGTATTTT.

CDR3: CASSPRPPGREGLNEQFF. The CDR3 DNA reads TGTGCCAGCAGTCCCAGGCCCCCGGGGCGGGAGGGCCTTAATGAGCAGTTCTTC. The chain combines TRBV27 with TRBJ2-1; 9 bases line up with TRBD2. With 5 bases clipped from V and 7 bases from J, the junction kept 18 bases outside the gene matches. There are 18 residues in the CDR3. Germline loops: CDR1 MNHEY, CDR2 SMNVEV (reference sequence).

This chain uses TRBV4-1 with TRBJ1-2, with a tentative D call TRBD1 (5 bases). CDR1 is MGHRA, CDR2 YSYEKL, per germline. The CDR3 has 15 residues. V was shortened by 0 bases and J by 1 base, with 9 bases between the two germline ends. The CDR3 loop is CASSQEQGDNYGYTF. CDR3 coding DNA: TGCGCCAGCAGCCAAGAGCAGGGAGATAACTATGGCTACACCTTC.

In DNA, the CDR3 is TGTGCCAGCAGCCAGACAGGGGGAATTCGGCAGCCCCAGCATTTT. Translating it yields CASSQTGGIRQPQHF. The chain recombines TRBV6-5 with TRBJ1-5, with TRBD1 matching 9 bases. CDR1 MNHEY and CDR2 SVGAGI come from the germline V gene. The CDR3 runs 15 residues. V shed 6 bases, J shed 7 bases, and the junction held 10 bases outside the gene matches.

The chain is built from TRBV12-5 and TRBJ2-5; D remains unclear. This CDR3 is 14 amino acids long. V shed 4 bases and J shed 0 bases, with 9 bases lying between them. Germline-derived CDR1 and CDR2 are LGHNT and FRNRAP. CDR3 in DNA: TGTGCTAGTGGTTCCGGCCGAGACCAAGAGACCCAGTACTTC. The encoded protein is CASGSGRDQETQYF.

CDR3: CASRGEGRATYEQYF. CDR3 coding DNA: TGTGCCAGCAGGGGGGAGGGGCGGGCAACCTACGAGCAGTACTTC. The chain is built from TRBV2 and TRBJ2-7; 7 positions agree with TRBD2. This CDR3 is built from 15 residues. The ends lost 6 bases at V and 2 bases at J; junction bases unmatched: 10. Germline CDR1 and CDR2: SNHLY and FYNNEI.

The chain combines TRBV7-9 with TRBJ1-3, with D tentatively TRBD1 (5 bases). This CDR3 has 16 amino acids. Between the trimmed V and J ends, which lost 0 bases and 4 bases, there was a span of 13 bases. Germline V gene data show CDR1 as SEHNR and CDR2 as FQNEAQ (reference sequence). The CDR3 coding sequence is TGTGCCAGCAGCTTAGCGCTAGCCGGGGACGGAAACACCATATATTTT. Translated, it gives CASSLALAGDGNTIYF.

This clone was counted once. V usage is TRBV6-5 and J usage is TRBJ2-2; 9 nucleotides align to TRBD2. CDR3 length: 13 residues. Germline V gives CDR1 MNHEY, CDR2 SVGAGI. The trim removed 9 bases at V and 6 bases at J, leaving 5 bases unmatched. CDR3 amino acids: CASWRGGAGELFF. In nucleotides, the CDR3 is TGTGCCAGTTGGCGCGGGGGGGCCGGGGAGCTGTTTTTT.

J is TRBJ2-1 and V is TRBV5-4; 15 bases map to TRBD2. V shed 3 bases and J 8 bases; nucleotides not matched to a gene: 3. This CDR3 spans 15 amino acids. Germline V gives CDR1 SGHNT, CDR2 YYREEE (reference sequence). CDR3 in amino acids: CASSSGTSGRHEQFF. In nucleotides, the CDR3 is TGTGCCAGCAGCTCCGGGACTAGCGGGAGGCATGAGCAGTTCTTC.

This clone was recorded a few times. Distinct nucleotide sequences in the sample also encode this CDR3. V gene TRBV9 combines with J gene TRBJ2-7, with D unresolved. This CDR3 spans 12 amino acids. Germline V lookup: CDR1 SGDLS, CDR2 YYNGEE. The V gene lost 0 bases and the J gene lost 3 bases, with 4 bases spanning the gap. CDR3 in DNA: TGTGCCAGCAGCGTAGACGGCTACGAGCAGTACTTC. This codes for CASSVDGYEQYF.

This sequence joins TRBV4-3 and TRBJ2-5, with 8 bases lining up with TRBD2. Unmatched junction bases numbered 5, after V lost 1 base and J lost 1 base. The CDR3 covers 16 residues. In germline, CDR1 is LGHNA, CDR2 YSLEER. In DNA form, the CDR3 reads TGCGCCAGCAGCCAAGGGCTCGGGAGGGCCCAAGAGACCCAGTACTTC. Protein sequence: CASSQGLGRAQETQYF.

The rearrangement joins TRBV6-1 to TRBJ2-5; no definite D call. The germline CDR1 and CDR2 sequences are MNHNS and SASEGT. The CDR3 has 12 amino acids. V lost 4 bases, J lost 5 bases, and 8 bases lay in between. CDR3 sequence: CASSATKETQYF. The CDR3 DNA is TGTGCCAGCAGTGCCACGAAGGAGACCCAGTACTTC.

The gene calls are TRBV11-3 and TRBJ1-1; D remains ambiguous. The V end was cut by 5 bases, the J end by 2 bases, with 9 bases between. The germline gives CDR1 SGHNT, CDR2 YENEEA. The CDR3 consists of 13 residues. This chain's CDR3 is CASSADRNTEAFF. The DNA for the CDR3 is TGTGCCAGCAGCGCCGACCGAAACACTGAAGCTTTCTTT.

The chain links TRBV9 to TRBJ2-5; TRBD2 aligns across 8 bases. The CDR3 is 14 residues long. The germline V gene has CDR1 SGDLS and CDR2 YYNGEE. The junction had 5 bases not matched to a gene; V was cut back by 4 bases and J by 3 bases. The chain's CDR3 is CASSQTSAEETQYF. In DNA form, the CDR3 reads TGTGCCAGCAGCCAGACTAGCGCAGAAGAGACCCAGTACTTC.

The V and J genes are TRBV5-1 and TRBJ1-4; possibly TRBD1 for D (5 bases). Trimming pared 1 base from V and 2 bases from J, leaving 6 bases between. The CDR3 has 14 residues. Germline V gene sequence: CDR1 SGHRS, CDR2 YFSETQ. The CDR3 bases are TGCGCCAGCAGCTTGTGGGGCACTAATGAAAAACTGTTTTTT. Amino acid sequence: CASSLWGTNEKLFF.

The J gene is TRBJ1-1, the V gene TRBV18, with 8 bases matching TRBD1. Per germline, CDR1 KGHSH and CDR2 LQKENI. After removal of 3 bases from V and 4 bases from J, the junction contained 7 bases not matched to a gene. This CDR3 has 15 amino acids. DNA for the CDR3: TGTGCCAGCTCACCTAGTACGACAGGGGCCACTGAAGCTTTCTTT. Translated: CASSPSTTGATEAFF.

This chain links TRBV4-1 with TRBJ2-3; D gene uncertain. This CDR3 comprises 13 residues. V was pared by 8 bases and J by 6 bases, with 15 bases between. CDR1 and CDR2 (germline): MGHRA, YSYEKL. CDR3 nucleotide sequence: TGCGCCAGCGCGCCCCCCTTGTCGGATACGCAGTATTTT. Translation gives CASAPPLSDTQYF.

V gene TRBV2 combines with J gene TRBJ1-3; 8 positions agree with TRBD1. The CDR3 sequence is 15 residues long. The V and J ends lost 6 bases and 10 bases, in that order; junction bases with no gene match: 14. Germline lookup yields CDR1 SNHLY and CDR2 FYNNEI. The CDR3 DNA sequence: TGTGCCAGCAGAGCCGAGGACAGGGCCGGAGGGACCATATATTTT. This codes for CASRAEDRAGGTIYF.

This chain connects TRBV10-3 to TRBJ2-3; 12 bases fit TRBD1. Germline V gene sequence: CDR1 ENHRY, CDR2 SYGVKD. The CDR3 loop spans 17 amino acids. The trim removed 2 bases at V and 5 bases at J, leaving 8 bases unmatched. DNA of the CDR3: TGTGCCATCAGTGAGCCACCGGGACAGGGGGCCGTAGATACGCAGTATTTT. Translation: CAISEPPGQGAVDTQYF.

The chain recombines TRBV18 with TRBJ2-3, with D perhaps TRBD2 (6 bases). The CDR3 covers 15 residues. Trimming pared 2 bases from V and 2 bases from J, leaving 11 bases between. CDR1 and CDR2 from the germline V gene are KGHSH and LQKENI. The CDR3 loop is CASSPKQGLTDTQYF. The CDR3 nucleotides are TGTGCCAGCTCACCAAAGCAGGGACTCACAGATACGCAGTATTTT.

Details on this clone: Sequence at one end of the junction differs from germline and may be a read error. This chain's CDR3 is CASNLPPSGRNRHEQYF. The CDR3, as DNA: TGTGCCAGCAACTTACCCCCTAGCGGGAGGAATCGCCACGAGCAGTACTTC. The chain is built from TRBV7-2 and TRBJ2-7, with 11 nucleotides matching TRBD2. The germline CDR1 and CDR2 sequences are SGHTA and FQGNSA. This CDR3 is 17 amino acids long.

This clone was observed once. The chain carries TRBV18 and TRBJ1-2; D ambiguous. The germline V gene has CDR1 KGHSH and CDR2 LQKENI. The V gene lost 2 bases and the J gene lost 5 bases, with 15 bases spanning the gap. This CDR3 comprises 15 residues. CDR3 DNA: TGTGCCAGCTCACCATACGTAGCAGGAAATTATGGCTACACCTTC. It codes for CASSPYVAGNYGYTF.

The J gene is TRBJ1-4, the V gene TRBV19; tentatively, D is TRBD1 (5 bases). The CDR3 runs 14 residues. Looked up from germline, CDR1 is LNHDA and CDR2 is SQIVND (reference sequence). Trimming removed 7 bases from V and 8 bases from J, with 17 bases in between. The CDR3 DNA sequence: TGTGCCAGTAAATGGGGCGGCTTAGGGGAAAAACTGTTTTTT. Its translation is CASKWGGLGEKLFF.

The rearrangement joins TRBV5-1 to TRBJ2-5, with 8 bases aligning to TRBD1. The germline CDR1 and CDR2 sequences are SGHRS and YFSETQ. The length of the CDR3 is 16 residues. Germline trimming cut 4 bases from V and 5 bases from J; bases unmatched to any gene: 13. CDR3 bases: TGCGCCAGCAGCCCCGGGGCAGGGGGCATGGAGGAGACCCAGTACTTC. Amino acids: CASSPGAGGMEETQYF.

This chain connects TRBV2 to TRBJ1-4; D possibly corresponds to TRBD1 (5 bases). The DNA matches TRBJ2-2 better at its end, which makes the J call doubtful. CDR3 length: 16 amino acids. CDR1 SNHLY and CDR2 FYNNEI come from the germline V gene. For the CDR3, the DNA is TGTGCCAGCAGTGAAGCATTCCGGGCTCAAGGGGAGGAGCTGTTTTTT. Encoded protein: CASSEAFRAQGEELFF.